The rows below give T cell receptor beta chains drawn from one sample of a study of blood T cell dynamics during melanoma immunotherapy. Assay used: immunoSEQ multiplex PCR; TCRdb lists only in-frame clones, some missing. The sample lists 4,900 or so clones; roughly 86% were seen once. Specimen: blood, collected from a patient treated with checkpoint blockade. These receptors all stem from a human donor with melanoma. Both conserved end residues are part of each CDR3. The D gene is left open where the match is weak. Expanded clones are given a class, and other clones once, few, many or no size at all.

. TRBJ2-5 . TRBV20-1 CSTDREETQYF TGCAGTACGGACAGAGAAGAGACCCAGTACTTC
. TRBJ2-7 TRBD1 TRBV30 CAWSRGLWEQYF TGTGCCTGGAGTAGGGGGCTGTGGGAGCAGTACTTC
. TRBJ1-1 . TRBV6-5 CASTQGTEAFF TGTGCCAGCACTCAGGGCACTGAAGCTTTCTTT
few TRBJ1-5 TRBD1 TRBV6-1 CASSEGTGAKPQHF TGTGCCAGCAGTGAAGGGACAGGGGCAAAGCCCCAGCATTTT
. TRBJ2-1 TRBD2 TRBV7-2 CASSLGGGWRPEQFF TGTGCCAGCAGCTTAGGGGGGGGTTGGCGGCCCGAGCAGTTCTTC
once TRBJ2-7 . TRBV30 CAWSLERTYEQYF TGTGCCTGGAGTCTGGAGCGAACCTACGAGCAGTACTTC
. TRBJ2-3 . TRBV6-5 CATKTTTDTQYF TGTGCCACTAAGACGACTACAGATACGCAGTATTTT
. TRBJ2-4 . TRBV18 CASSLPGTENIQYF TGTGCCAGCTCCCTTCCGGGCACCGAAAACATTCAGTACTTC
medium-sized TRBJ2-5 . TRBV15 CATSVLAGETQYF TGTGCCACCAGCGTACTAGCTGGCGAGACCCAGTACTTC
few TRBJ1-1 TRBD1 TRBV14 CASSTRSQGGTEAFF TGTGCCAGCAGCACTCGGTCCCAGGGGGGGACTGAAGCTTTCTTT
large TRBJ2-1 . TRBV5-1 CASTTSGRADFYNEQFF TGCGCCAGCACCACCTCGGGGCGGGCGGATTTCTACAATGAGCAGTTCTTC
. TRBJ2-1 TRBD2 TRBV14 CASSPRMSGRENEQFF TGTGCCAGCAGCCCAAGGATGAGCGGGAGGGAGAATGAGCAGTTCTTC
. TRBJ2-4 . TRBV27 CASSQGGRRSKNIQYF TGTGCCAGCAGTCAGGGAGGCCGTCGGTCCAAAAACATTCAGTACTTC
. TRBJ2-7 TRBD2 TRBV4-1 CASSQDPPGLANPYEQYF TGCGCCAGCAGCCAAGACCCGCCGGGACTAGCGAATCCCTACGAGCAGTACTTC
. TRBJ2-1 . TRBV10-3 CATSEAVSYNEQFF TGTGCCACCAGTGAGGCGGTCTCCTACAATGAGCAGTTCTTC
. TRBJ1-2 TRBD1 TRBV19 CASSIPPRTGSDGYTF TGTGCCAGTAGTATCCCCCCACGGACAGGGAGCGATGGCTACACCTTC
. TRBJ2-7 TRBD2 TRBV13 CASSQGRGEQYF TGTGCCAGCAGCCAAGGGCGGGGGGAGCAGTACTTC
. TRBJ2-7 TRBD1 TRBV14 CASSPRDRGYEQYF TGTGCCAGCAGCCCCCGGGACAGGGGTTACGAGCAGTACTTC
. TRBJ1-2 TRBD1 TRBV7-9 CASSLGGRDSQIHGYTF TGTGCCAGCAGCTTAGGCGGGAGGGACAGCCAAATTCATGGCTACACCTTC
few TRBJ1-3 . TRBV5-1 CASSSRGDSGNTIYF TGCGCCAGCAGCTCGAGGGGGGACTCTGGAAACACCATATATTTT
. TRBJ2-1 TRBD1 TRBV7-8 CASITGASSYNEQFF TGTGCCAGCATCACAGGGGCGAGCTCCTACAATGAGCAGTTCTTC
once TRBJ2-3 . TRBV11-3 CASSLLSSTDTQYF TGTGCCAGCAGCTTACTCAGCAGCACAGATACGCAGTATTTT
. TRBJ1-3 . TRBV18 CASSPMTARNSGNTIYF TGTGCCAGCTCACCAATGACAGCCAGGAATTCTGGAAACACCATATATTTT
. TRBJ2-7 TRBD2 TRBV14 CASSQGLAGPYEQYF TGTGCCAGCAGCCAAGGACTAGCGGGACCCTACGAGCAGTACTTC
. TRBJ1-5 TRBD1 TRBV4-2 CASSQDNRGLGNQPQHF TGTGCCAGCAGCCAGGACAACAGGGGGTTAGGAAATCAGCCCCAGCATTTT
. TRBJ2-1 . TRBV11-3 CASSLGVEYNEQFF TGTGCCAGCAGCTTGGGAGTTGAATACAATGAGCAGTTCTTC
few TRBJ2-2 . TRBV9 CASTLHPNTGELFF TGTGCCAGCACCTTACACCCGAACACCGGGGAGCTGTTTTTT
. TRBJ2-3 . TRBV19 CASSIEGADTQYF TGTGCCAGTAGTATAGAAGGGGCAGATACGCAGTATTTT
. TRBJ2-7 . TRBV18 CASSPFGSQGDEQYF TGTGCCAGCTCACCATTCGGTTCCCAAGGGGACGAGCAGTACTTC